This entry lists 5 T cell receptor beta chains sequenced from one sample in a study of cytomegalovirus exposure and HLA in healthy donors. PCR involved 60 Vbeta and 13 Jbeta primers. Only in-frame clones appear in the TCRdb table, and some are missing; sequencing was by immunoSEQ multiplex PCR. The sample totals around 140,000 clones. The specimen was PBMCs. The receptors derive from a woman aged 50 to 60 in good health and CMV-seronegative.

The rearrangement uses TRBV6-5 and TRBJ2-6; D is ambiguous. The CDR3 loop spans 15 amino acids. Between the trimmed V and J ends, which lost 4 bases and 0 bases, there was a span of 7 bases. CDR1 is MNHEY and CDR2 is SVGAGI in the germline V gene. The CDR3 loop is CASSFSRSGANVLTF. CDR3 nucleotides: TGTGCCAGCAGTTTTAGTCGCTCTGGGGCCAACGTCCTGACTTTC.

The J gene is TRBJ2-5, the V gene TRBV18; a weak D match, TRBD1 (6 bases). The germline CDR1 and CDR2 sequences are KGHSH and LQKENI. The ends were cut back, 2 bases at V and 4 bases at J, with 17 bases in the middle. The CDR3 is 16 residues long. This CDR3 reads CASSPAWIKGGETQYF. As DNA, the CDR3 is TGTGCCAGCTCACCAGCCTGGATCAAAGGGGGAGAGACCCAGTACTTC.

J is TRBJ2-1 and V is TRBV27; the D gene is possibly TRBD2 (5 bases). The germline gives CDR1 MNHEY, CDR2 SMNVEV (reference sequence). The CDR3 has 16 amino acids. Trimming removed 2 bases from V and 4 bases from J, with 15 bases in between. The CDR3 loop reads CASSLSGLGRYNEQFF. CDR3 sequence (DNA): TGTGCCAGCAGTTTAAGCGGACTGGGCCGTTACAATGAGCAGTTCTTC.

CDR3 nucleotides: TGTGCCAGCAGTTTGGGACAGGGGGTCGGCGGCTACACCTTC. As protein: CASSLGQGVGGYTF. The rearrangement uses TRBV6-5 and TRBJ1-2; 11 nucleotides agree with TRBD1. Germline V gene lookup returns CDR1 MNHEY and CDR2 SVGAGI. The CDR3 extends over 14 amino acids. V was pared by 4 bases and J by 8 bases, with 6 bases of the junction left unmatched.

This chain uses TRBV6-5 with TRBJ2-5; D not resolved. This CDR3 is built from 13 residues. Germline-derived CDR1 and CDR2 are MNHEY and SVGAGI. The V gene lost 6 bases and the J gene lost 2 bases, with 10 bases spanning the gap. CDR3 residues: CASRAQPQETQYF. The CDR3 coding sequence is TGTGCCAGCAGGGCACAGCCGCAAGAGACCCAGTACTTC.